This T cell receptor (beta chain) was identified during a study of shared clonotypes between healthy human individuals. Trimming stripped 3 bases from V and 6 bases from J, with 12 bases between. This CDR3 region has 13 residues. Germline-derived CDR1 and CDR2 are SGDLS and YYNGEE. Overall study results and limits: Unshared clonotypes carried lower generation probabilities than those common to all four donors.

Points on this clone: Its specificity is not known.

CD45RO-negative CD8 cells positively selected for CCR7 made up the naive population, which excluded terminally differentiated effector memory CD45RA+ cells. All the donors were Caucasian adults who lived in Nashville, Tennessee. Libraries were prepared by immunoSEQ multiplex PCR; TCRdb keeps only in-frame clonotypes and omits some of them. Among over 2,000,000 clones listed, 80% to 95% were seen once. This receptor was obtained from a man aged 18 to 29 in good health. Some clones in this sample may be carry-over from other donors' samples. The V gene is TRBV9, the J gene TRBJ1-2; tentative D call: TRBD1 (5 bases). The specimen sequenced was naive CD8+ T cells from PBMCs. As DNA, the CDR3 is TGTGCCAGCAGCGCGGGGACTGAAGATGGCTACACCTTC. Its translation is CASSAGTEDGYTF.